This passage covers 23 T cell receptor beta chains from one sample sequenced in a study of cytomegalovirus exposure and HLA in healthy donors (dated by TCRdb to the late 2010s). Library preparation was by the immunoSEQ multiplex PCR assay. For the multiplex PCR, a mixture combining 60 forward primers for TCR Vbeta segments and 13 reverse primers for TCR Jbeta segments was used. The clones in this table, taken by TCRdb from immuneACCESS, are in-frame only. Not every clone is retained; where verified, under half of the shortfall comes from an unresolved V gene, and the cause of the rest is unknown. Recorded for this sample are around 160,000 clones; roughly 74% of them occurred a single time. Just under 5% of the sample comes from the top ten. The sample comprised PBMCs. The receptors derive from a male donor in good health and CMV-seronegative.

This clone was counted only a few times. The rearrangement links TRBV2 to TRBJ2-5; 11 nucleotides match TRBD1. V gave up 6 bases and J gave up 5 bases; unmatched junction bases: 5. The CDR3 runs 14 residues. Germline loops: CDR1 SNHLY, CDR2 FYNNEI. CDR3 in DNA: TGTGCCAGCAGCGGACAGGGGGCAGGGGAGACCCAGTACTTC. It is translated as CASSGQGAGETQYF.

This chain uses TRBV11-1 with TRBJ2-2; TRBD1 matches 8 bases. CDR1 and CDR2 (germline): SGHAT, FQDESV (reference sequence). The CDR3 has 17 amino acids. V shed 5 bases and J 4 bases; nucleotides not matched to a gene: 12. The CDR3 protein is CASSHRGQGALTGELFF. The CDR3 coding sequence is TGTGCCAGCAGCCATCGGGGGCAGGGGGCACTCACCGGGGAGCTGTTTTTT.

The CDR3 DNA reads as TGTGCCATCAGCCCTACAGGGAATGGCAATCAGCCCCAGCATTTT. This translates into CAISPTGNGNQPQHF. This chain uses TRBV10-3 with TRBJ1-5; tentative D call: TRBD1 (6 bases). The V end lost 6 bases, the J end lost 2 bases, and 14 bases lay between the germline ends. Germline CDR1 is ENHRY and CDR2 is SYGVKD. The CDR3 is 15 amino acids.

This chain joins TRBV2 and TRBJ2-7; 10 nucleotides match TRBD2. V shed 9 bases, J shed 3 bases, and the junction held 5 bases outside the gene matches. CDR1 SNHLY and CDR2 FYNNEI come from the germline V gene. This CDR3 contains 13 residues. In DNA form, the CDR3 reads TGTGCCAGGGGGACTAGCGCCAGCTACGAGCAGTACTTC. Its protein product is CARGTSASYEQYF.

DNA for the CDR3: TGTGCCTGGAGGATGGGACAAACGCACTATGGCTACACCTTC. This encodes CAWRMGQTHYGYTF. This chain links TRBV30 with TRBJ1-2; TRBD1 might be the D (6 bases). Per the germline V gene, CDR1 is GTSNPN and CDR2 is SVGIG (reference sequence). Deletions cut 3 bases from V and 3 bases from J, with 14 bases between. CDR3 length: 14 amino acids.

The chain uses TRBV5-1 and TRBJ1-1, with D possibly being TRBD1 (6 bases). This CDR3 is built from 14 residues. Germline V gene data show CDR1 as SGHRS and CDR2 as YFSETQ. Trimming left V 1 base short and J 1 base short, with 8 bases between. CDR3 nucleotide sequence: TGCGCCAGCAGCTTGCAGGGGAGGAACACTGAAGCTTTCTTT. Protein sequence: CASSLQGRNTEAFF. Together with reference TRBV5-1 and TRBJ1-1, the CDR3 gives the full variable domain: KAGVTQTPRYLIKTRGQQVTLSCSPISGHRSVSWYQQTPGQGLQFLFEYFSETQRNKGNFPGRFSGRQFSNSRSEMNVSTLELGDSALYLCASSLQGRNTEAFFGQGTRLTVV.

The table lists this clone with a count of one. The chain recombines TRBV5-1 with TRBJ2-3; unclear D gene. V lost 4 bases and J lost 4, with 19 bases in between. Germline V gives CDR1 SGHRS, CDR2 YFSETQ. The CDR3 has 16 amino acids. The chain's CDR3 is CASSRVKTQQPDTQYF. CDR3 nucleotide sequence: TGCGCCAGCAGCCGAGTGAAGACTCAGCAGCCAGATACGCAGTATTTT.

The chain has TRBV27 and TRBJ2-7; 7 bases are shared with TRBD1. This CDR3 is 13 amino acids long. Germline trimming cut 5 bases from V and 5 bases from J; bases unmatched to any gene: 6. CDR1 and CDR2 from the germline V gene are MNHEY and SMNVEV (reference sequence). CDR3 region: CASSPRQGNEQYF. CDR3 sequence (DNA): TGTGCCAGCAGTCCTCGACAGGGTAACGAGCAGTACTTC.

Comments on this clone: Other DNA sequences in this sample translate to the same CDR3. The DNA of the CDR3 is TGTGCCAGCAGCTTATCGGGATACAATGAGCAGTTCTTC. Translated, it gives CASSLSGYNEQFF. This sequence joins TRBV7-3 and TRBJ2-1; D perhaps matches TRBD2 (5 bases). Trimming stripped 2 bases from V and 4 bases from J, with 6 bases between. Germline V CDR1 and CDR2: SGHTA, FQGTGA. This CDR3 comprises 13 residues. The whole variable domain, filled in from reference TRBV7-3 and TRBJ2-1, reads GAGVSQTPSNKVTEKGKYVELRCDPISGHTALYWYRQSLGQGPEFLIYFQGTGAADDSGLPNDRFFAVRPEGSVSTLKIQRTERGDSAVYLCASSLSGYNEQFFGPGTRLTVL.

The chain has TRBV28 and TRBJ2-1; 7 bases match TRBD2. Trimming cost V 8 bases and J 4 bases; bases outside gene matches: 2. The germline gives CDR1 MDHEN, CDR2 SYDVKM. The CDR3 is made up of 12 amino acids. The CDR3: CASLGLYNEQFF. The CDR3 DNA is TGTGCCAGCCTGGGACTATACAATGAGCAGTTCTTC.

Of note for this clone: One end of the junction does not line up with germline, which may come from a read error. The rearrangement links TRBV7-9 to TRBJ1-3; 7 bases align to TRBD1. Germline V gene data show CDR1 as SEHNR and CDR2 as FQNEAQ (reference sequence). The CDR3 runs 14 residues. The CDR3 region is CASNDRESGNTIHF. Here the CDR3 DNA reads TGTGCCAGCAACGACAGGGAATCTGGAAACACCATACATTTT.

The rearrangement links TRBV5-6 to TRBJ2-7; 10 positions match TRBD1. V lost 2 bases and J lost 5; bases outside the gene matches: 10. Germline V gene lookup returns CDR1 SGHDT and CDR2 YYEEEE. This CDR3 has 16 amino acids. DNA for the CDR3: TGTGCCAGCAGCTTCGTTGGGGGACAGGGGAAAAACGAGCAGTACTTC. It specifies CASSFVGGQGKNEQYF.

This clone was picked up one time. V and J are TRBV6-5 and TRBJ1-1; no clear D. The ends were cut back, 6 bases at V and 3 bases at J, with 14 bases in the middle. CDR1 and CDR2 from the germline V gene are MNHEY and SVGAGI. The length of the CDR3 is 14 residues. The CDR3 region has the DNA TGTGCCAGCAGCCACGAGGGAGGGTACACTGAAGCTTTCTTT. It specifies CASSHEGGYTEAFF.

The chain combines TRBV29-1 with TRBJ1-1; no clear D gene. Germline CDR1 is SQVTM and CDR2 is ANQGSEA. V lost 4 bases, J lost 1 base, and 10 bases lay in between. This CDR3 has 13 amino acids. CDR3 region: CSVGLTENTEAFF. CDR3 bases: TGCAGCGTTGGGCTTACAGAGAACACTGAAGCTTTCTTT. The complete variable domain, with remaining parts taken from reference TRBV29-1 and TRBJ1-1, reads SAVISQKPSRDICQRGTSLTIQCQVDSQVTMMFWYRQQPGQSLTLIATANQGSEATYESGFVIDKFPISRPNLTFSTLTVSNMSPEDSSIYLCSVGLTENTEAFFGQGTRLTVV.

The gene calls are TRBV9 and TRBJ2-7; D might be TRBD1 (6 bases). V dropped 4 bases and J dropped 2 bases, with 13 bases sitting between them. CDR3 length: 14 residues. CDR1 and CDR2 (germline): SGDLS, YYNGEE. CDR3 bases: TGTGCCAGCAGCCCACGGACAGTCCCCTACGAGCAGTACTTC. It codes for CASSPRTVPYEQYF.

V and J are TRBV7-9 and TRBJ1-4; D is possibly TRBD1 (5 bases). The length of the CDR3 is 14 residues. V was trimmed by 2 bases and J by 5 bases, leaving 9 bases between them. Per germline, CDR1 SEHNR and CDR2 FQNEAQ (reference sequence). CDR3 nucleotides: TGTGCCAGCAGCTTAACCAGGGAAAATGAAAAACTGTTTTTT. Translating gives CASSLTRENEKLFF.

The chain links TRBV7-3 to TRBJ1-3; unclear D gene. The CDR3 loop spans 14 amino acids. The V end was cut by 5 bases, the J end by 3 bases, with 11 bases between. CDR1 is SGHTA, CDR2 FQGTGA, per germline. The CDR3 loop is CASSPGGIGNTIYF. The CDR3 coding sequence is TGTGCCAGCAGCCCCGGAGGAATTGGAAACACCATATATTTT.

The V call is TRBV7-9, the J call TRBJ2-5, with 9 nucleotides matching TRBD1. Germline CDR1 SEHNR, CDR2 FQNEAQ (reference sequence). The length of the CDR3 is 16 residues. Trimming cost V 6 bases and J 3 bases; bases outside gene matches: 11. CDR3 nucleotide sequence: TGTGCCAGCAGTTTCCTGCACAGGGGGCAAAAAGAGACCCAGTACTTC. Amino acids: CASSFLHRGQKETQYF.

This rearrangement joins TRBV7-2 to TRBJ1-2; TRBD1 is a possible D gene (6 bases). The CDR3 extends over 13 amino acids. The germline V and J ends were trimmed by 3 bases and 4 bases, with 9 bases remaining between them. CDR1 and CDR2 from the germline V gene are SGHTA and FQGNSA. The CDR3 is CASSFGQSYGYTF. The DNA of the CDR3 is TGTGCCAGCAGCTTCGGACAGTCCTATGGCTACACCTTC.

This clone was picked up a small number of times. This chain links TRBV7-2 with TRBJ2-7; 10 nucleotides line up with TRBD2. Trimming cost V 4 bases and J 7 bases; bases outside gene matches: 4. Germline lookup yields CDR1 SGHTA and CDR2 FQGNSA. The CDR3 is 13 residues long. CDR3 nucleotide sequence: TGTGCCAGCAGCTCTCCGGGACTAGCGGAGCAGTACTTC. This gives the protein CASSSPGLAEQYF.

This clone was seen only a few times. This chain connects TRBV18 to TRBJ2-2; 14 nucleotides match TRBD2. Unmatched junction bases numbered 4, after V lost 5 bases and J lost 5 bases. This CDR3 comprises 16 residues. Germline CDR1 and CDR2: KGHSH and LQKENI. The CDR3 loop reads CASSSGTSGRTGELFF. CDR3 bases: TGTGCCAGCTCATCCGGGACTAGCGGGAGAACCGGGGAGCTGTTTTTT.

V and J are TRBV10-3 and TRBJ2-1; D may be TRBD1 (5 bases). CDR3 length: 13 amino acids. Per the germline V gene, CDR1 is ENHRY and CDR2 is SYGVKD. Trimming took 7 bases from V and 6 from J, leaving 13 bases between them. CDR3 in amino acids: CAIKSRAGNEQFF. As DNA, the CDR3 is TGTGCCATCAAGAGCAGGGCAGGCAATGAGCAGTTCTTC.

This chain links TRBV18 with TRBJ2-3; weak D call: TRBD2 (6 bases). The ends were cut back, 3 bases at V and 2 bases at J, with 12 bases in the middle. The length of the CDR3 is 15 residues. Germline V gives CDR1 KGHSH, CDR2 LQKENI. The CDR3 protein is CASSPKAGFTDTQYF. CDR3 bases: TGTGCCAGCTCACCGAAGGCGGGATTCACAGATACGCAGTATTTT.